This T cell receptor beta chain was recovered during a study of T-cell memory formation after mild COVID-19 listed by TCRdb under 2021. With regard to the full study: TCR sequence clusters from the two donors were found to be largely donor specific. In a couple of donors, T-cell clones that expanded and contracted after mild COVID-19 were followed by sequencing TCRalpha and TCRbeta repertoires longitudinally. Two young, previously healthy adult volunteers, one female and one male, were included in the cohort.

Sequencing was performed on an Illumina NovaSeq 6000. TCRalpha and TCRbeta cDNA libraries were built by 5'RACE with constant-segment primers, adding sample barcodes and unique molecular identifiers. RNA was extracted from every sample with Trizol reagent. Libraries were amplified in two PCR steps, with a second sample barcode and Illumina TruSeq adapters added in the second step. Sequencing of the libraries was done on an Illumina NovaSeq, producing 2 x 150 bp paired-end reads. Processing in the source paper ran as follows. With migec v1.2.7, reads were demultiplexed and then collapsed into UMI-guided consensus sequences. Using mixcr v2.1.11, UMI consensuses were aligned to TRA and TRB V and J templates and then assembled into clonotypes. Expanded or contracted clonotypes were those called significant by both edgeR and NoisET, with noise models trained on biological replicates. For edgeR calls, the cutoffs were a false discovery rate-adjusted p below 0.01 and a log2 fold-change threshold of 1. PCA with hierarchical clustering of max-normalized trajectories of the 1000 most abundant clonotypes was used as exploratory dynamics analysis. Separately sequenced CD4+ and CD8+ repertoires were used to assign the CD4 or CD8 phenotype of responding clones. In TCRdb, the public reads were trimmed at Q25 with fastp and aligned with MiXCR, with productive beta chains retained. Rows are unified per CDR3 protein, each entry keeping the most common DNA and genes. The V and J calls reflect TCRdb's pipeline rather than the authors' work. The sample profile shows approximately 240,000 distinct CDR3 sequences; about a sixth of them were found once. Jointly, the top ten make up roughly 3.6% of the sample.

Remarks on this clonotype: The antigen this receptor binds is unknown. No base quality information exists; no much larger clone differs at one position.

PBMCs were isolated by Ficoll-Paque density gradient centrifugation. Broad study findings and their caveats: The detection of some responding clones in pre-infection memory suggests that pre-existing cross-reactive memory T cells joined the SARS-CoV-2 response. Clones that contracted from day 15 to 85 showed balanced CD4/CD8 phenotypes, whereas a second wave of clones that expanded from day 15 to 37 leaned towards CD4+. Whether the second-wave clones peaking on day 37 were SARS-CoV-2 specific was not confirmed. Contracting CD4+ clones were located mainly in the CM and EM memory subsets, whereas CD8+ clones were found to be enriched in EMRA. The study covered only two mild cases, and larger cohorts including severe cases with pre-infection samples were considered necessary.

From its cysteine to its phenylalanine, the CDR3 spans 14 amino acids. CDR3 DNA is the only sequence kept; it has 42 bases, read in frame from the first base. The germline V gene (reference sequence) specifies MNHNY as CDR1 and SVGAGI as CDR2. At the junction V is shortened by 6 bases and J by 2 bases; bases outside the gene matches: 3. The sequencing input was PBMCs or a T cell subset sorted from them (not recorded which). Rearrangement joined TRBV6-6 to TRBJ2-3, with 9 bases matching TRBD1. The sequence derives from a man in his late teens or twenties who had mild COVID-19 (a few samples of this study predate the infection). The sample titles of this study are shuffled in the database, so cell type and time point are left out; the donor was told from shared clones. The CDR3 loop reads CASRDRGDTDTQYF. The sequenced DNA: TGTGCCAGCAGGGACAGGGGAGACACAGATACGCAGTATTTT.